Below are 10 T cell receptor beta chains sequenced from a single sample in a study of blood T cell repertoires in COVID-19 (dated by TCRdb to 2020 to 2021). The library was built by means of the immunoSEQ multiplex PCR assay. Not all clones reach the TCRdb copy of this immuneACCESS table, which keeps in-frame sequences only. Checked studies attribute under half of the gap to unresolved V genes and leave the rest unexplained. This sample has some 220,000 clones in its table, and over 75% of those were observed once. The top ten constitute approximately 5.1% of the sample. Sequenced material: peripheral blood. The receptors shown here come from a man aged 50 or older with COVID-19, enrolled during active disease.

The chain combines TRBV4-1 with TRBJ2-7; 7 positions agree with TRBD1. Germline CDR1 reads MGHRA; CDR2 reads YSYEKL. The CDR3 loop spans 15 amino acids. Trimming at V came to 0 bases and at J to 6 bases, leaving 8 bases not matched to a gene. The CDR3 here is CASSQDRWTGVEQYF. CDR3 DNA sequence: TGCGCCAGCAGCCAAGATCGTTGGACAGGTGTCGAGCAGTACTTC.

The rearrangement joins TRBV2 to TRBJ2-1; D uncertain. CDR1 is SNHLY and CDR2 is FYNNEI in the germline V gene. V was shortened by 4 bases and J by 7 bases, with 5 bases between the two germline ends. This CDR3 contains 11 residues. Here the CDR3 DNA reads TGTGCCAGCAGTGGGCTTAATGAGCAGTTCTTC. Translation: CASSGLNEQFF.

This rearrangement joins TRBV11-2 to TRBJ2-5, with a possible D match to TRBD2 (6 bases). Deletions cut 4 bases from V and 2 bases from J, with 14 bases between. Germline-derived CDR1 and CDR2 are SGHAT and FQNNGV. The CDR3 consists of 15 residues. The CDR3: CASSSHVGGQETQYF. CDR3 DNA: TGTGCCAGCAGCTCCCATGTGGGGGGTCAAGAGACCCAGTACTTC.

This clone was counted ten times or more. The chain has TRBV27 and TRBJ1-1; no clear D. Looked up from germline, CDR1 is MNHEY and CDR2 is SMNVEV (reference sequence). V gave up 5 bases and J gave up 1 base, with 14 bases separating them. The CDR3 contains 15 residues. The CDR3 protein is CASSPMLSGNTEAFF. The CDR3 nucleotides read TGTGCCAGCAGTCCCATGTTGAGTGGGAACACTGAAGCTTTCTTT.

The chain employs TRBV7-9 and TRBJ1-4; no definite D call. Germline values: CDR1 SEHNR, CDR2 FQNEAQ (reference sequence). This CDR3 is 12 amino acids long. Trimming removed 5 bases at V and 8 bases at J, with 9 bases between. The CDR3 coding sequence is TGTGCCAGCAGCCCGAGCGGGGAAAAACTGTTTTTT. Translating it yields CASSPSGEKLFF.

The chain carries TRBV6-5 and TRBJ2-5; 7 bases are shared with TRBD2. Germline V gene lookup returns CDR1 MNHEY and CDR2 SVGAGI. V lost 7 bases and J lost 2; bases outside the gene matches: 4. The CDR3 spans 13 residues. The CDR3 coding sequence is TGTGCCAGCACCACCGGGGGGCAAGAGACCCAGTACTTC. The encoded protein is CASTTGGQETQYF.

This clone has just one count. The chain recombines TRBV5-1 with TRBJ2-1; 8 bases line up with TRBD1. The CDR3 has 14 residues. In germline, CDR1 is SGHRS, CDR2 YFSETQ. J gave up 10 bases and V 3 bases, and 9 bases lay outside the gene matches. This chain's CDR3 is CASSSDREAGEQFF. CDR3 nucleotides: TGCGCCAGCAGCTCGGACAGGGAGGCGGGAGAGCAGTTCTTC.

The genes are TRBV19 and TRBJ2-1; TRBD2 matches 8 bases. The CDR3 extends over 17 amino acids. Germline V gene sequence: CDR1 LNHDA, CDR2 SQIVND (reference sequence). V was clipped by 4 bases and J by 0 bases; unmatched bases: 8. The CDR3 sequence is CASSRKAGAFSYNEQFF. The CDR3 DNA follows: TGTGCCAGTAGTAGGAAAGCGGGGGCCTTCTCCTACAATGAGCAGTTCTTC.

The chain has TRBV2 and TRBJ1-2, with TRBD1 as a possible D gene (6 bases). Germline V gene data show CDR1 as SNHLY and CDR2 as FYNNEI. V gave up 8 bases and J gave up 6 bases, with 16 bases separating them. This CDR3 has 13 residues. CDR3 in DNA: TGTGCCAGCGCTATACAGGGAACGAATGGCTACACCTTC. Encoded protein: CASAIQGTNGYTF.

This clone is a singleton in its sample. The CDR3 region has the DNA TGCGCCAGCAGCTTGAAAACAGGGTGGAACACTGAAGCTTTCTTT. It codes for CASSLKTGWNTEAFF. V gene TRBV5-1 combines with J gene TRBJ1-1; D may be TRBD1 (6 bases). CDR1 SGHRS and CDR2 YFSETQ come from the germline V gene. This CDR3 has 15 amino acids. V was clipped by 1 base and J by 1 base, with 11 bases between them.